This T cell receptor (beta chain) was identified in a study of radiotherapy plus CTLA-4 blockade in lung cancer. This CDR3 region has 17 residues. Germline CDR1 reads SGHNT; CDR2 reads YYREEE (reference sequence). Trimming cost V 7 bases and J 2 bases; bases outside gene matches: 9. Generated by immunoSEQ multiplex PCR, the TCRdb table keeps only in-frame clones and is missing some. The sample yields some 110,000 clones, approximately 90% seen once. Findings and limits, study-wide: Subsequent to radiotherapy plus ipilimumab, tumor-derived TCR clones underwent expansion in blood.

Of note for this clone: Its antigen is not known.

Chemo-refractory metastatic non-small-cell lung cancer patients received focal radiation with ipilimumab CTLA-4 blockade. This receptor was identified in a human donor with non-small cell lung cancer that progressed on radiotherapy plus ipilimumab. The chain carries TRBV5-4 and TRBJ2-6, with 10 positions matching TRBD1. Source: peripheral blood, taken from a patient treated with radiotherapy plus ipilimumab. The CDR3 DNA is TGTGCCAGCGCTTTCGACAGGGGGCTCCCTGGGGCCAACGTCCTGACTTTC. Its translation is CASAFDRGLPGANVLTF. Full variable domain (outside the CDR3, taken from reference TRBV5-4 and TRBJ2-6): ETGVTQSPTHLIKTRGQQVTLRCSSQSGHNTVSWYQQALGQGPQFIFQYYREEENGRGNFPPRFSGLQFPNYSSELNVNALELDDSALYLCASAFDRGLPGANVLTFGAGSRLTVL.